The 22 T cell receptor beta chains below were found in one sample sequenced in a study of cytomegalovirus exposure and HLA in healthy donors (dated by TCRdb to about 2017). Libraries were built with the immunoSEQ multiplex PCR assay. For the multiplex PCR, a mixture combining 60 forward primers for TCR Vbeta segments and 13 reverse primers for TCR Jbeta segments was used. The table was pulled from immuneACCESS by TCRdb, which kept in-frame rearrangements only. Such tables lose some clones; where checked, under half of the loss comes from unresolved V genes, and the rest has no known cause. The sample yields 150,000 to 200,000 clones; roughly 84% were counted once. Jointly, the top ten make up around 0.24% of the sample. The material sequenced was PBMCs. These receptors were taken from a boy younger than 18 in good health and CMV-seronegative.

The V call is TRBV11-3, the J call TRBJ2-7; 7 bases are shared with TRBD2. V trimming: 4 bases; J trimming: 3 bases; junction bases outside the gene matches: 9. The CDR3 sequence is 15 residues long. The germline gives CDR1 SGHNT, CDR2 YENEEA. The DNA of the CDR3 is TGTGCCAGCAGCTCCGAGAGCGGGAATCACTACGAGCAGTACTTC. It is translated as CASSSESGNHYEQYF.

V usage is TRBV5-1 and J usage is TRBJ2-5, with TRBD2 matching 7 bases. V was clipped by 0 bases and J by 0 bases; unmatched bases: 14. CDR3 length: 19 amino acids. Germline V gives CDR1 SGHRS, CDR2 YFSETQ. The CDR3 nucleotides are TGCGCCAGCAGCTTGGTCGCATCTGCGGGGGATTTGTACCAAGAGACCCAGTACTTC. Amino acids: CASSLVASAGDLYQETQYF.

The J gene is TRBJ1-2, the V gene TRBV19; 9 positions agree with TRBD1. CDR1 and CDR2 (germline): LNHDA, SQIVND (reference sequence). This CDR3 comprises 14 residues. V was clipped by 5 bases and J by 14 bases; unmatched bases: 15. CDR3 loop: CASSAVLGTGLYTF. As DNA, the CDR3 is TGTGCCAGTAGTGCGGTCCTCGGGACAGGGTTGTATACCTTC.

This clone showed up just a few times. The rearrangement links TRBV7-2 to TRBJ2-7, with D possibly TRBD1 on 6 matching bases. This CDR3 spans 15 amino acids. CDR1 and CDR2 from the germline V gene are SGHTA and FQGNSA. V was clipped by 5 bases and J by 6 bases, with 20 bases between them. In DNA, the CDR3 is TGTGCCAGCAGCGGGGACCCTATCAGGACAGTCGAGCAGTACTTC. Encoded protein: CASSGDPIRTVEQYF.

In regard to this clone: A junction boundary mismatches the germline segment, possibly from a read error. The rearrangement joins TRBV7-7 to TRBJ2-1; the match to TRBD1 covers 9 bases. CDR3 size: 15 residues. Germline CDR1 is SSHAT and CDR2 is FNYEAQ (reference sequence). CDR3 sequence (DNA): TGTGCTAGCAGCTTAGACAGGGGGGCATACAATGAGCAGTTCTTC. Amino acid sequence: CASSLDRGAYNEQFF. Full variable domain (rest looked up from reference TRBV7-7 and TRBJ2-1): GAGVSQSPRYKVTKRGQDVTLRCDPISSHATLYWYQQALGQGPEFLTYFNYEAQPDKSGLPSDRFSAERPEGSISTLTIQRTEQRDSAMYRCASSLDRGAYNEQFFGPGTRLTVL.

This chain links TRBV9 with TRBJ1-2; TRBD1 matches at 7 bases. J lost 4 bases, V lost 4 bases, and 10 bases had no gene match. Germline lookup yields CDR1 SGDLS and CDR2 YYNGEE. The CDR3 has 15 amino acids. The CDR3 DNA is TGTGCCAGCAGCTCCCGGGACAGCAGAACCTATGGCTACACCTTC. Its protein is CASSSRDSRTYGYTF.

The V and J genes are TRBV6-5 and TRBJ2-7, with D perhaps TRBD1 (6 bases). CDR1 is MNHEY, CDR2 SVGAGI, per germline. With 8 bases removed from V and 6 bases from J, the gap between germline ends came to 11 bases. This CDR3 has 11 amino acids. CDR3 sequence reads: CASGVGGEQYF. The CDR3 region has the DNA TGTGCCAGCGGGGTAGGGGGCGAGCAGTACTTC.

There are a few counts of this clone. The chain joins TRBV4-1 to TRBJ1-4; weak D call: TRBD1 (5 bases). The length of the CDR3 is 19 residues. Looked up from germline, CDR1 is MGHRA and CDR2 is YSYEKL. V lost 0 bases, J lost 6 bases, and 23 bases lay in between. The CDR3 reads CASSQDGQRGRVSDEKLFF. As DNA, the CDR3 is TGCGCCAGCAGCCAAGATGGGCAAAGGGGAAGGGTCTCCGATGAAAAACTGTTTTTT.

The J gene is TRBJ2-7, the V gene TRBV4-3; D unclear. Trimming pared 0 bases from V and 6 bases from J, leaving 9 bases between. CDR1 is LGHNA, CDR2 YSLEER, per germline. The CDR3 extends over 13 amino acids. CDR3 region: CASSQEVTGEQYF. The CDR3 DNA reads TGCGCCAGCAGCCAAGAAGTGACGGGCGAGCAGTACTTC.

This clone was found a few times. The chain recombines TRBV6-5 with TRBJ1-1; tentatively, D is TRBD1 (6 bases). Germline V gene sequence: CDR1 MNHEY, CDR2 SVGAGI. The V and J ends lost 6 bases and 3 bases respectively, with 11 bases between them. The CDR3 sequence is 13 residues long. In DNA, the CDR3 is TGTGCCAGCAGCCTCGGACAGCACACTGAAGCTTTCTTT. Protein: CASSLGQHTEAFF.

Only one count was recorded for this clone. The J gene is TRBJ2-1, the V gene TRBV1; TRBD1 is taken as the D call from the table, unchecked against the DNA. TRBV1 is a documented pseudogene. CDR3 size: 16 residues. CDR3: CTSSLGAVGSYNEQFF. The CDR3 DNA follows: TGCACCAGCAGCCTGGGGGCAGTGGGTTCCTACAATGAGCAGTTCTTC.

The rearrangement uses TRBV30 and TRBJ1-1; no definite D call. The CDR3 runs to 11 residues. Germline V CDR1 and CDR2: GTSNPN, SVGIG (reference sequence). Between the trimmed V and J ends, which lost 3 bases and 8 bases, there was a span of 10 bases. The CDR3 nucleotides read TGTGCCTGGAGCCCAGGAGGGGAAGCTTTCTTT. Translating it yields CAWSPGGEAFF.

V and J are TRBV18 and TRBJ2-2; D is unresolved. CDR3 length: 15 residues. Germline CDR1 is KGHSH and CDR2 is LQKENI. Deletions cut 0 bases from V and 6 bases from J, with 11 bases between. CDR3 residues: CASSPPVGGPGELFF. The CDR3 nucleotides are TGTGCCAGCTCACCACCCGTCGGCGGTCCCGGGGAGCTGTTTTTT. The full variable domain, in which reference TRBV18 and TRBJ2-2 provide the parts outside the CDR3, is NAGVMQNPRHLVRRRGQEARLRCSPMKGHSHVYWYRQLPEEGLKFMVYLQKENIIDESGMPKERFSAEFPKEGPSILRIQQVVRGDSAAYFCASSPPVGGPGELFFGEGSRLTVL.

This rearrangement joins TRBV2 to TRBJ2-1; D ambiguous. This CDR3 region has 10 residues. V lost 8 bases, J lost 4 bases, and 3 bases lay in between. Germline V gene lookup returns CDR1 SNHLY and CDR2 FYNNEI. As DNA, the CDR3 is TGTGCCAGCGAGTACAATGAGCAGTTCTTC. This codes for CASEYNEQFF.

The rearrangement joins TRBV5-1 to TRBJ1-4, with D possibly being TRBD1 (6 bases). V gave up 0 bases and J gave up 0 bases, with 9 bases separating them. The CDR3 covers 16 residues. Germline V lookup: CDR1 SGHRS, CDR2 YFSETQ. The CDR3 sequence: CASSLAGGATNEKLFF. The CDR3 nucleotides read TGCGCCAGCAGCTTGGCGGGGGGCGCAACTAATGAAAAACTGTTTTTT.

The CDR3 nucleotides are TGTGCCAGCGGCCAACAGGGCCCCATCAATCAGCCCCAGCATTTT. Amino acid sequence: CASGQQGPINQPQHF. This chain joins TRBV5-6 and TRBJ1-5; tentatively, D is TRBD1 (6 bases). The CDR3 has 15 residues. Germline CDR1 SGHDT, CDR2 YYEEEE. Trimming shortened V by 7 bases and J by 3 bases, and 17 bases separated the two germline ends.

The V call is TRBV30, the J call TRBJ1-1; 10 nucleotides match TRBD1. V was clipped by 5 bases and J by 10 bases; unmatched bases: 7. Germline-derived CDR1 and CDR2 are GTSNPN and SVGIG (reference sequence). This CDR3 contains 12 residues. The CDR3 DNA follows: TGTGCCTGGGACAGGGGGCGGGCCGCAGCTTTCTTT. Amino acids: CAWDRGRAAAFF.

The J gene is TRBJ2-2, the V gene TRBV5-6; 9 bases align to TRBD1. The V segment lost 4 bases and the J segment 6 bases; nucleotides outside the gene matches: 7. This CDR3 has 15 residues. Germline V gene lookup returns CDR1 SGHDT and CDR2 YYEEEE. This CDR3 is CASSAGTGRAGELFF. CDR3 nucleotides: TGTGCCAGCAGCGCCGGGACAGGGAGAGCCGGGGAGCTGTTTTTT. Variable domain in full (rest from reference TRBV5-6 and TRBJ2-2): DAGVTQSPTHLIKTRGQQVTLRCSPKSGHDTVSWYQQALGQGPQFIFQYYEEEERQRGNFPDRFSGHQFPNYSSELNVNALLLGDSALYLCASSAGTGRAGELFFGEGSRLTVL.

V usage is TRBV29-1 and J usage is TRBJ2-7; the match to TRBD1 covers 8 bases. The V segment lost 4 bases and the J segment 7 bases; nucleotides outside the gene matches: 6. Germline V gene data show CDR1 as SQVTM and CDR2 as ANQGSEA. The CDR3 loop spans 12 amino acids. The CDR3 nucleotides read TGCAGCGTTGCCCGGACAGGGCAGGAGCAGTACTTC. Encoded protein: CSVARTGQEQYF.

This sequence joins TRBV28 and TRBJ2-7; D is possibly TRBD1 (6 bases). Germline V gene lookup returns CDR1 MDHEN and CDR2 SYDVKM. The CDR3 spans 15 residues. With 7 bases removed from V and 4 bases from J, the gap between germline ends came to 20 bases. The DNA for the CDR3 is TGTGCCAGCACCCCAGGAGGACAGAACCATTACGAGCAGTACTTC. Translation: CASTPGGQNHYEQYF. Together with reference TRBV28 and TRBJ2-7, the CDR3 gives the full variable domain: DVKVTQSSRYLVKRTGEKVFLECVQDMDHENMFWYRQDPGLGLRLIYFSYDVKMKEKGDIPEGYSVSREKKERFSLILESASTNQTSMYLCASTPGGQNHYEQYFGPGTRLTVT.

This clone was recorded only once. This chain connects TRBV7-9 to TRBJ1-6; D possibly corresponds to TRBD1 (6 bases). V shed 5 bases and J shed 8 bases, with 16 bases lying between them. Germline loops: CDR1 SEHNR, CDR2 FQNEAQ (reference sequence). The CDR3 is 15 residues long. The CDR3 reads CASSETRTDYSPLHF. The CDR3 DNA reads TGTGCCAGCAGCGAAACCCGGACAGATTATTCACCCCTCCACTTT.

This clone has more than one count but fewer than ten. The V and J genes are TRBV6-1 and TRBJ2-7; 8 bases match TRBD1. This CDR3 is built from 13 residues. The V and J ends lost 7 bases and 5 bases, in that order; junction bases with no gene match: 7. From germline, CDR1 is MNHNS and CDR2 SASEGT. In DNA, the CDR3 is TGTGCCAGCACGGGACAGGTTATGAACGAGCAGTACTTC. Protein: CASTGQVMNEQYF.